These 4 T cell receptor beta chains originate from one sample sequenced in a study of blood T cell repertoires in COVID-19. Clones were sequenced by immunoSEQ multiplex PCR, and TCRdb holds only the in-frame ones, with some missing. This sample has about 250,000 clones, with approximately 80% found just once. Sequenced input: peripheral blood. The receptors come from a woman in her thirties or forties with active or convalescent COVID-19.

This clone has only a few counts. V gene TRBV2 combines with J gene TRBJ1-6; D is ambiguous. V shed 7 bases and J shed 10 bases, with 14 bases lying between them. The CDR3 has 13 amino acids. Germline CDR1 is SNHLY and CDR2 is FYNNEI. The CDR3 sequence: CASTQGGNSPLHF. CDR3 coding DNA: TGTGCCAGCACCCAAGGAGGGAACTCACCCCTCCACTTT.

V gene TRBV28 combines with J gene TRBJ2-1; possibly TRBD1 for D (6 bases). The CDR3 loop spans 13 amino acids. The V gene lost 5 bases and the J gene lost 4 bases, with 9 bases spanning the gap. Germline loops: CDR1 MDHEN, CDR2 SYDVKM. CDR3 coding DNA: TGTGCCAGCAGTCTCGGACAGTACAATGAGCAGTTCTTC. Encoded protein: CASSLGQYNEQFF. The full variable domain, with the rest looked up from reference TRBV28 and TRBJ2-1, is DVKVTQSSRYLVKRTGEKVFLECVQDMDHENMFWYRQDPGLGLRLIYFSYDVKMKEKGDIPEGYSVSREKKERFSLILESASTNQTSMYLCASSLGQYNEQFFGPGTRLTVL.

The chain is built from TRBV11-2 and TRBJ2-2, with 8 bases fitting TRBD1. V dropped 5 bases and J dropped 5; count of bases not matched to a gene: 7. The CDR3 extends over 15 amino acids. Per germline, CDR1 SGHAT and CDR2 FQNNGV. CDR3 residues: CASSPNRGVTGELFF. The CDR3 DNA follows: TGTGCCAGCAGCCCAAACAGGGGGGTAACCGGGGAGCTGTTTTTT.

V and J are TRBV6-5 and TRBJ1-1, with TRBD1 identical over 8 bases. Per germline, CDR1 MNHEY and CDR2 SVGAGI. The CDR3 spans 15 residues. With 6 bases clipped from V and 1 base from J, the junction kept 7 bases outside the gene matches. CDR3 protein: CASRTLQGGNTEAFF. CDR3 nucleotide sequence: TGTGCCAGCAGAACCCTACAGGGGGGGAACACTGAAGCTTTCTTT.